The clone carrying this T cell receptor (beta chain) was counted many times. TCRdb analysed the 5' RACE reads with MiXCR anew, one entry per CDR3 protein. Of around 66,000 distinct CDR3 sequences listed, approximately 6% are singletons. In germline, CDR1 is SGHRS, CDR2 YFSETQ. V lost 6 bases to trimming and J lost 4 bases, with 19 bases between them. CDR3 size: 15 residues. Time point: sample taken at primary tumor resection. The cohort: 70 to 75 early-stage, untreated non-small cell lung cancer patients. The data were obtained in a study of spatial heterogeneity in lung cancer. The genes are TRBV5-1 and TRBJ1-1; D may be TRBD1 (6 bases). The sequence was obtained from a female donor with early-stage non-small cell lung cancer. The sample in question was PBMCs, obtained at surgery. The CDR3 DNA is TGCGCCAGCACTATACTACAGGGCCGGGGCACTGAAGCTTTCTTT. Translating gives CASTILQGRGTEAFF.